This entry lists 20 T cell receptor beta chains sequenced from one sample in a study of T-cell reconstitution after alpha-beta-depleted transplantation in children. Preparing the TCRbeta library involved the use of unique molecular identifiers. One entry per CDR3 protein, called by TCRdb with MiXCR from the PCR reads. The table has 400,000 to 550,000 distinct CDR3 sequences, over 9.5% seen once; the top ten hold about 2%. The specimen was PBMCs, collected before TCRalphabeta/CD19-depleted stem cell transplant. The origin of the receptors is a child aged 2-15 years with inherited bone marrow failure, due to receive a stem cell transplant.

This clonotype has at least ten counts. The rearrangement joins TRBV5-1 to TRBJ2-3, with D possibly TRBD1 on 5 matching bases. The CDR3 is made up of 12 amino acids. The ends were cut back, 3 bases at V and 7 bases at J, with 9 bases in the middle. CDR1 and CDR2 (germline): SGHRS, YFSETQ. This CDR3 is CASSSDKYTQYF. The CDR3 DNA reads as TGCGCCAGCAGCTCGGACAAATATACGCAGTATTTT.

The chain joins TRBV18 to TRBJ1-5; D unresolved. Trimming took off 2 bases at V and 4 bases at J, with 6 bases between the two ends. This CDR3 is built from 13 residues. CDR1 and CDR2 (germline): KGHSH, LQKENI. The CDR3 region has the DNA TGTGCCAGCTCACCAGCCAGTAATCAGCCCCAGCATTTT. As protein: CASSPASNQPQHF.

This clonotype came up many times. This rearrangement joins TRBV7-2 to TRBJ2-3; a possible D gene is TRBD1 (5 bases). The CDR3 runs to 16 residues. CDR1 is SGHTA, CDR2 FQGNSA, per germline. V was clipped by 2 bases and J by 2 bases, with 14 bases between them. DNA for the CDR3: TGTGCCAGCAGCTTAATACCTGGGGCAACCACAGATACGCAGTATTTT. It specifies CASSLIPGATTDTQYF.

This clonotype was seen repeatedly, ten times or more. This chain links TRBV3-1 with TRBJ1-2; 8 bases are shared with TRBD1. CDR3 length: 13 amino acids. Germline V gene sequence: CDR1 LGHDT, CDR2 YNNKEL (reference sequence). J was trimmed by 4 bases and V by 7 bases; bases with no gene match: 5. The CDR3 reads CASTRTGSYGYTF. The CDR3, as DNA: TGTGCCAGCACCAGGACAGGGAGCTATGGCTACACCTTC. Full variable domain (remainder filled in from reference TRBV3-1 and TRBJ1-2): DTAVSQTPKYLVTQMGNDKSIKCEQNLGHDTMYWYKQDSKKFLKIMFSYNNKELIINETVPNRFSPKSPDKAHLNLHINSLELGDSAVYFCASTRTGSYGYTFGSGTRLTVV.

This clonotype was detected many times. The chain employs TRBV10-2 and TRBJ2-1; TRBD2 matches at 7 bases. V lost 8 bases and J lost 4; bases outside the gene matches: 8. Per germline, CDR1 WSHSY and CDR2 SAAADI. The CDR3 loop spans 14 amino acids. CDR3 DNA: TGCGCCAGCCAAATAGCGGGCCAGTACAATGAGCAGTTCTTC. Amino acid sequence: CASQIAGQYNEQFF.

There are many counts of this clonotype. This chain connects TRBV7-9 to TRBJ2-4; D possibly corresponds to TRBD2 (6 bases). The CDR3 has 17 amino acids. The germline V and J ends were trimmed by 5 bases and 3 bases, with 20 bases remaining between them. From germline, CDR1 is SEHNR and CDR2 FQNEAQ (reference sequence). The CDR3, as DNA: TGTGCCAGCAGCCCACTGACACTCCCGGGGGACAAAAACATTCAGTACTTC. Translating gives CASSPLTLPGDKNIQYF.

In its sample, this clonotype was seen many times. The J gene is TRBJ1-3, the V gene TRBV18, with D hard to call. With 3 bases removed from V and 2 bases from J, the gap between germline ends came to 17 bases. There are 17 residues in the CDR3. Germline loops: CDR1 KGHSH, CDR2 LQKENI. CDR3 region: CASSPVADPSPGNTIYF. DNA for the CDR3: TGTGCCAGCTCACCGGTGGCAGACCCGTCCCCTGGAAACACCATATATTTT.

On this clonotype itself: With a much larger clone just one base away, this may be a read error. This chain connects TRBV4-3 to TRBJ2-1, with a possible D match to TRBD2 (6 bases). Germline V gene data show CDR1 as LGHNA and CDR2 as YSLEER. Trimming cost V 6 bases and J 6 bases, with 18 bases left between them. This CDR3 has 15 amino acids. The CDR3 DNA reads TGCGCCAGCAGTCAACTGCGGGACTCCGTCAATGAGCAGTTCTTC. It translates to CASSQLRDSVNEQFF.

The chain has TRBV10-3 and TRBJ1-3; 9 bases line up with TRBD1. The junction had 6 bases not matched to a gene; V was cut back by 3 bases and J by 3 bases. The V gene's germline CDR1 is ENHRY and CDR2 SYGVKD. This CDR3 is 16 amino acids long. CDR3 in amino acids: CAISDGDRVYGNTIYF. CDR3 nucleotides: TGTGCCATCAGTGATGGGGACAGGGTCTATGGAAACACCATATATTTT.

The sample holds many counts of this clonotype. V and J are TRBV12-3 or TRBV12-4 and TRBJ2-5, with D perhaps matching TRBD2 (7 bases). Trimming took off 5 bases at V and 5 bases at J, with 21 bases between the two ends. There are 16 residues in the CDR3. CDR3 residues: CASSPGLEWGHETQYF. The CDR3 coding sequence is TGTGCCAGCAGTCCAGGACTAGAGTGGGGACACGAGACCCAGTACTTC.

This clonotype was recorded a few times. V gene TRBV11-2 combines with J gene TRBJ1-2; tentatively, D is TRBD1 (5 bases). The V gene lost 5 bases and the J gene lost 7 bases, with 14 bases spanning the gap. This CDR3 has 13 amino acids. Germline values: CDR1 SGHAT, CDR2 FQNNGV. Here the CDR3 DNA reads TGTGCCAGCAGCGTTAAAGGGGATGGTGGCTACACCTTC. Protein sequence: CASSVKGDGGYTF.

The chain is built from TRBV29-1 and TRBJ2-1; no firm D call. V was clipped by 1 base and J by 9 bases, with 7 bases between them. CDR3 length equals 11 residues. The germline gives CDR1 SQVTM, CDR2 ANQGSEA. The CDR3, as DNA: TGCAGCGTTGAAGTCACTCTTGAGCAGTTCTTC. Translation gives CSVEVTLEQFF.

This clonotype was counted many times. The CDR3 reads CASSQEDATNEKLFF. DNA for the CDR3: TGCGCCAGCAGCCAAGAAGACGCAACTAATGAAAAACTGTTTTTT. The chain is built from TRBV4-3 and TRBJ1-4; D is undetermined. Germline V gene sequence: CDR1 LGHNA, CDR2 YSLEER. This CDR3 region has 15 residues. Trimming cost V 0 bases and J 0 bases, with 5 bases left between them.

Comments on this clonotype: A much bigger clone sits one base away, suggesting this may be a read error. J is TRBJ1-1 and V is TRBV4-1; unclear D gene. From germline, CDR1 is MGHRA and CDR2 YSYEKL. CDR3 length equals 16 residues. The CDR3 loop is CASSQDPYPMNTDAFF. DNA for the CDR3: TGCGCCAGCAGCCAAGACCCCTACCCTATGAACACTGACGCTTTCTTT.

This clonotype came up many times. The CDR3 nucleotides are TGTGCCAGCAGCTTGGTCAGGGGCAACGAGCAGTACTTC. Its translation is CASSLVRGNEQYF. The chain has TRBV5-6 and TRBJ2-7; a possible D gene is TRBD1 (6 bases). The CDR3 is 13 residues long. V gave up 0 bases and J gave up 5 bases, with 9 bases separating them. In germline, CDR1 is SGHDT, CDR2 YYEEEE. The full variable domain, its missing parts supplied by reference TRBV5-6 and TRBJ2-7, is DAGVTQSPTHLIKTRGQQVTLRCSPKSGHDTVSWYQQALGQGPQFIFQYYEEEERQRGNFPDRFSGHQFPNYSSELNVNALLLGDSALYLCASSLVRGNEQYFGPGTRLTVT.

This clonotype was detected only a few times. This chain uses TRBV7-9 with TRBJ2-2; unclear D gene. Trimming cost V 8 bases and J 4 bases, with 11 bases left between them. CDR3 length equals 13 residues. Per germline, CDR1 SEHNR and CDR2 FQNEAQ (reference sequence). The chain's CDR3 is CASGLERTGELFF. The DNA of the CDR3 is TGTGCCAGCGGGCTAGAGCGCACCGGGGAGCTGTTTTTT.

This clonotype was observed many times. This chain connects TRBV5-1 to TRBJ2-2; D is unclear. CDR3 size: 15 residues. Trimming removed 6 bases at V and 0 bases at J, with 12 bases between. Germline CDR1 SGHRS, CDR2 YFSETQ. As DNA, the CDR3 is TGCGCCAGCAATCTCGGAGTGCCGAACACCGGGGAGCTGTTTTTT. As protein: CASNLGVPNTGELFF. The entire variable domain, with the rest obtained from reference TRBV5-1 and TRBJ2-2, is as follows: KAGVTQTPRYLIKTRGQQVTLSCSPISGHRSVSWYQQTPGQGLQFLFEYFSETQRNKGNFPGRFSGRQFSNSRSEMNVSTLELGDSALYLCASNLGVPNTGELFFGEGSRLTVL.

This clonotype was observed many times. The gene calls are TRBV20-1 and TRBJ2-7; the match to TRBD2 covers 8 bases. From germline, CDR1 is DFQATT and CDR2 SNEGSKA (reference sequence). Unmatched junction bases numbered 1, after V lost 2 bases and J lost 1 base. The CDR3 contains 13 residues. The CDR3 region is CSARLAGSYEQYF. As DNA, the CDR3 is TGCAGTGCTAGACTAGCGGGTTCCTACGAGCAGTACTTC.

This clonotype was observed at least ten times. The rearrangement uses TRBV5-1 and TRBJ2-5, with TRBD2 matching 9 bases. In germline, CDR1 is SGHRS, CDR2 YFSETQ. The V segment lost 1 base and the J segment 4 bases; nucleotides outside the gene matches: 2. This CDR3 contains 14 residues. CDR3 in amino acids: CASSLQLAGETQYF. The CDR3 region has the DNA TGCGCCAGCAGCTTGCAACTAGCGGGAGAGACCCAGTACTTC.

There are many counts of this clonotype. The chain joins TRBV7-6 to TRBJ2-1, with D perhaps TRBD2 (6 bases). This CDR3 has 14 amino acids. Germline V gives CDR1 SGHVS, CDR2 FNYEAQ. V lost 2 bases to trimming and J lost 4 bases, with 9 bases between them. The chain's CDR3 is CASSLTSSYNEQFF. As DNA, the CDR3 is TGTGCCAGCAGCTTAACTAGCTCTTACAATGAGCAGTTCTTC.